This paragraph reports one TCR beta chain. MiXCR was run by TCRdb on the 5' RACE reads, yielding one entry per CDR3 protein. The sample carries 250,000 or so distinct CDR3 sequences, over 6.5% recorded once. The CDR3 is 13 residues long. V lost 4 bases and J lost 3, with 10 bases in between. CDR1 SGHTA and CDR2 FQGNSA come from the germline V gene. This record belongs to a study of T cells after yellow fever vaccination. The chain joins TRBV7-2 to TRBJ2-7; D is unclear. Material: CD4+ T cells sorted from PBMCs, obtained on the day of the yellow fever booster vaccination. The clonotype originates from a man younger than 45 who received the YFV17D yellow fever vaccine. The CDR3: CASSSSQLYEQYF. The CDR3, as DNA: TGTGCCAGCAGCTCAAGCCAGCTCTACGAGCAGTACTTC.